This T cell receptor beta chain was captured in a study of preoperative IRX-2 immunotherapy in early breast cancer. Sequenced by immunoSEQ multiplex PCR; TCRdb stores in-frame clones only, minus some. The sample holds fewer than 25,000 clones; roughly 90% are singletons and the top ten take 25% to 35%. This sample's treatment: preoperative locoregional IRX-2 cytokine immunotherapy. Preoperative locoregional IRX-2 cytokine immunotherapy was tested in the phase Ib source study. Source: tumor tissue, taken after IRX-2 immunotherapy. The sequence was collected from a human donor with breast cancer.

The CDR3 DNA follows: TGTGCCAGCAGTCCGACCGGGACAGCTTTAGAGACCCAGTACTTC. Translation: CASSPTGTALETQYF. J is TRBJ2-5 and V is TRBV28; 7 nucleotides align to TRBD1. Germline CDR1 reads MDHEN; CDR2 reads SYDVKM. This CDR3 has 15 residues. The V and J ends lost 5 bases and 4 bases, in that order; junction bases with no gene match: 10.